This paragraph reports one T cell receptor (beta chain). As originally analysed: By means of reference gene primer amplification, nucleated cell counts were estimated. Produced via immunoSEQ multiplex PCR; TCRdb's table is partial and in-frame only. V, J and clone size are taken as reported in that table, and D and trimming were inferred from the DNA itself. The table has approximately 200,000 clones, approximately 80% seen once. Recruits, aged about 18 to 100 years, lived in 24 US areas. In Cohort 3, a recovered donor had either two negative PCRs, clearance, or symptom resolution. The record originates from a study of blood T cell repertoires in COVID-19. As for the study in general: In each case, the material was cDNA or gDNA derived from T cells, B-cell-depleted T cells, or PBMCs.

The sequence came from a man aged 35 to 55 who had recovered from COVID-19. Input material: PBMCs or T cells enriched from blood (not recorded which).

This CDR3 is CASSLGERWYTDTQYF. The CDR3 DNA reads as TGCGCCAGCAGCTTGGGTGAGCGTTGGTATACAGATACGCAGTATTTT. The chain joins TRBV5-1 to TRBJ2-3; D unclear. CDR3 size: 16 residues. Germline CDR1 is SGHRS and CDR2 is YFSETQ. Trimming stripped 0 bases from V and 3 bases from J, with 14 bases between.